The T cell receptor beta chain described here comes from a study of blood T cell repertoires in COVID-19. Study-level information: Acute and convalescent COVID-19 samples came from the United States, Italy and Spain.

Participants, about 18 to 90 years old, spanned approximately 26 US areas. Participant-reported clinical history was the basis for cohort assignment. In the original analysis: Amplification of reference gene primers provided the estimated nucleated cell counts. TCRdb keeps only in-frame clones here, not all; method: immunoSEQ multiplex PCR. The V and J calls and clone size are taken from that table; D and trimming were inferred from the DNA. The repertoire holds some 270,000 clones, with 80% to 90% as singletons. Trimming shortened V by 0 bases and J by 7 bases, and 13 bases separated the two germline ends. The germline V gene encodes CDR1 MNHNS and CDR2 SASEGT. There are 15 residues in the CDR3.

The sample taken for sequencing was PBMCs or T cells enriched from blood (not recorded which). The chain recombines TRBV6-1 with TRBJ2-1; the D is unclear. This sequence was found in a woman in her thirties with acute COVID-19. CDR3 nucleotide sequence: TGTGCCAGCAGTGAAGCCGCAATAGTTTTGAATGAGCAGTTCTTC. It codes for CASSEAAIVLNEQFF.